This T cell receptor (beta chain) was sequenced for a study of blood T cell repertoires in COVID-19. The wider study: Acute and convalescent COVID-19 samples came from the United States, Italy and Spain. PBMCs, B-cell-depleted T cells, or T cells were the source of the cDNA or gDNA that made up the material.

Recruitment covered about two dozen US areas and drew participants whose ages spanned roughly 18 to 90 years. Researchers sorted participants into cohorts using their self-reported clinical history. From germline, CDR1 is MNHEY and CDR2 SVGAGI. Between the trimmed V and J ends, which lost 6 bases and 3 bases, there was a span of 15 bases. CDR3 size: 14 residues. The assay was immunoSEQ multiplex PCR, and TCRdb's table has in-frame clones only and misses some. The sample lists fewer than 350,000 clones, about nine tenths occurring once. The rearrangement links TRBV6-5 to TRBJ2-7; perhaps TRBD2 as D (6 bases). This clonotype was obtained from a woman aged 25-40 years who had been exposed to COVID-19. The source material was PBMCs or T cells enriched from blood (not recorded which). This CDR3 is CASRLAETYYEQYF. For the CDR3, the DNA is TGTGCCAGCAGATTAGCGGAGACCTACTACGAGCAGTACTTC.